The 22 T cell receptor beta chains below come from one sample, sequenced in a study of T cell responses to AZD1222 COVID-19 vaccine (dated by TCRdb to about 2021). The library was produced with the immunoSEQ multiplex PCR assay. TCRdb retrieved this table from immuneACCESS and kept in-frame rearrangements only. Not all clones are present; in checked studies, unresolved V genes account for under half, and no reason is known for the remainder. The sample table shows around 150,000 clones, and approximately 90% are seen once. The ten largest clones take up 1.5% to 2% of the sample. The time point label here, explained by the study, means: baseline before first vaccination. This specimen consisted of peripheral blood, obtained on day 0 of AZD1222 vaccination. The receptors stem from an adult in good health.

The chain uses TRBV2 and TRBJ1-1, with unresolved D. The CDR3 has 14 residues. V lost 4 bases and J lost 0, with 9 bases in between. Germline V gene sequence: CDR1 SNHLY, CDR2 FYNNEI. The CDR3 bases are TGTGCCAGCAGTGCTTCGGCTATGAACACTGAAGCTTTCTTT. Translated, it gives CASSASAMNTEAFF. Filled out from reference TRBV2 and TRBJ1-1, the complete variable domain reads EPEVTQTPSHQVTQMGQEVILRCVPISNHLYFYWYRQILGQKVEFLVSFYNNEISEKSEIFDDQFSVERPDGSNFTLKIRSTKLEDSAMYFCASSASAMNTEAFFGQGTRLTVV.

The chain combines TRBV15 with TRBJ1-6; 7 bases agree with TRBD1. The V segment lost 4 bases and the J segment 7 bases; nucleotides outside the gene matches: 7. Germline lookup yields CDR1 LNHNV and CDR2 YYDKDF (reference sequence). The CDR3 has 15 residues. The CDR3 loop reads CATSTEGQYNSPLHF. The CDR3 DNA reads as TGTGCCACCAGCACAGAGGGACAGTACAATTCACCCCTCCACTTT.

J is TRBJ2-7 and V is TRBV28, with 8 bases identical to TRBD1. The germline V gene has CDR1 MDHEN and CDR2 SYDVKM. The V gene end was trimmed by 4 bases and the J gene end by 6 bases; junction bases not matched to a gene: 8. The CDR3 sequence is 14 residues long. Written as DNA, the CDR3 is TGTGCCAGCAGTTCCCGGTGGCAGGGGGCCGAGCAGTACTTC. Its protein is CASSSRWQGAEQYF.

V usage is TRBV19 and J usage is TRBJ1-1; possible D gene TRBD1, 5 bases. This CDR3 region has 14 residues. Germline values: CDR1 LNHDA, CDR2 SQIVND (reference sequence). The ends were cut back, 5 bases at V and 5 bases at J, with 15 bases in the middle. The DNA of the CDR3 is TGTGCCAGTAGTTTAGCCGGGGGGTTTACTGAAGCTTTCTTT. Translated: CASSLAGGFTEAFF.

V and J are TRBV3-1 (or the pseudogene TRBV3-2) and TRBJ2-7, with D perhaps matching TRBD1 or TRBD2 (5 bases each). The ends were cut back, 0 bases at V and 2 bases at J, with 14 bases in the middle. Germline V CDR1 and CDR2: LGHDT, YNNKEL (reference sequence). This CDR3 contains 16 residues. The CDR3 sequence: CASSQDSGTSAYEQYF. In nucleotides, the CDR3 is TGTGCCAGCAGCCAAGATTCCGGGACCTCAGCCTACGAGCAGTACTTC.

The chain combines TRBV5-1 with TRBJ1-4; no clear D gene. V was pared by 1 base and J by 5 bases, with 9 bases between. The CDR3 consists of 14 residues. In germline, CDR1 is SGHRS, CDR2 YFSETQ. CDR3 amino acids: CASSLRGLNEKLFF. The CDR3 DNA follows: TGCGCCAGCAGCTTGCGAGGGTTGAATGAAAAACTGTTTTTT.

The chain links TRBV27 to TRBJ1-6; D not resolved. The V gene's germline CDR1 is MNHEY and CDR2 SMNVEV (reference sequence). This CDR3 has 13 residues. Trimming stripped 0 bases from V and 9 bases from J, with 6 bases between. For the CDR3, the DNA is TGTGCCAGCAGTTTATCCGGGGTTTCACCCCTCCACTTT. It is translated as CASSLSGVSPLHF.

This clone is categorized as medium-sized. This chain links TRBV6-4 with TRBJ2-1, with TRBD1 identical over 8 bases. The trim removed 4 bases at V and 5 bases at J, leaving 10 bases unmatched. The CDR3 runs 16 residues. CDR1 and CDR2 (germline): MRHNA, SNTAGT. CDR3 protein: CASSGIPGQVNNEQFF. CDR3 bases: TGTGCCAGCAGTGGTATTCCGGGACAGGTAAACAATGAGCAGTTCTTC.

This chain links TRBV6-6 with TRBJ1-1; the D is unclear. Germline V gives CDR1 MNHNY, CDR2 SVGAGI (reference sequence). The CDR3 consists of 15 residues. Trimming pared 0 bases from V and 4 bases from J, leaving 12 bases between. The CDR3: CASSYSDGWGTEAFF. CDR3 DNA sequence: TGTGCCAGCAGTTACTCGGACGGGTGGGGCACTGAAGCTTTCTTT.

The V and J genes are TRBV19 and TRBJ1-1, with D possibly matching TRBD1 (6 bases). Trimming took 5 bases from V and 0 from J, leaving 16 bases between them. Germline V gives CDR1 LNHDA, CDR2 SQIVND (reference sequence). The CDR3 loop spans 16 amino acids. Written as DNA, the CDR3 is TGTGCCAGTAGTCCACGCACAGGGTCACTGAACACTGAAGCTTTCTTT. Translation: CASSPRTGSLNTEAFF.

This chain joins TRBV5-4 and TRBJ1-1, with TRBD1 matching over 7 bases. The CDR3 extends over 14 amino acids. Trimming removed 4 bases from V and 1 base from J; junction bases left unmatched: 4. CDR1 and CDR2 from the germline V gene are SGHNT and YYREEE (reference sequence). In nucleotides, the CDR3 is TGTGCCAGCAGCCTTCGACAGGGGAACACTGAAGCTTTCTTT. Translating it yields CASSLRQGNTEAFF.

This clone came up once. This chain joins TRBV6-4 and TRBJ1-2; 11 nucleotides match TRBD1. The trim removed 6 bases at V and 5 bases at J, leaving 8 bases unmatched. CDR1 MRHNA and CDR2 SNTAGT come from the germline V gene. This CDR3 region has 15 residues. The CDR3 loop is CASRAAGTGGYGYTF. The CDR3 DNA follows: TGTGCCAGCAGAGCGGCCGGGACAGGGGGTTATGGCTACACCTTC.

The rearrangement joins TRBV27 to TRBJ1-4, with 8 nucleotides matching TRBD1. Germline V gene lookup returns CDR1 MNHEY and CDR2 SMNVEV (reference sequence). The V and J ends lost 3 bases and 10 bases, in that order; junction bases with no gene match: 7. The CDR3 contains 14 residues. The CDR3 sequence is CASSLTGEGVKLFF. DNA for the CDR3: TGTGCCAGCAGTTTGACAGGGGAGGGGGTAAAACTGTTTTTT.

CDR3 residues: CASSVTVSSYNSPLHF. CDR3 nucleotide sequence: TGTGCCAGCAGTGTAACCGTGAGCTCCTATAATTCACCCCTCCACTTT. The J gene is TRBJ1-6, the V gene TRBV27; D unclear. Deletions cut 5 bases from V and 0 bases from J, with 11 bases between. Germline V gives CDR1 MNHEY, CDR2 SMNVEV (reference sequence). This CDR3 comprises 16 residues.

The rearrangement joins TRBV7-2 to TRBJ1-5; D ambiguous. Looked up from germline, CDR1 is SGHTA and CDR2 is FQGNSA. This CDR3 comprises 13 residues. Trimming pared 5 bases from V and 4 bases from J, leaving 9 bases between. CDR3 in amino acids: CASSPWVNQPQHF. CDR3 coding DNA: TGTGCCAGCAGCCCGTGGGTAAATCAGCCCCAGCATTTT. The full variable domain, in which reference TRBV7-2 and TRBJ1-5 provide the parts outside the CDR3, is GAGVSQSPSNKVTEKGKDVELRCDPISGHTALYWYRQSLGQGLEFLIYFQGNSAPDKSGLPSDRFSAERTGGSVSTLTIQRTQQEDSAVYLCASSPWVNQPQHFGDGTRLSIL.

The chain combines TRBV5-5 with TRBJ1-3; D remains unclear. The CDR3 is 16 amino acids. The germline CDR1 and CDR2 sequences are SGHKS and YYEKEE (reference sequence). V was pared by 0 bases and J by 0 bases, with 10 bases between. CDR3 bases: TGTGCCAGCAGCTTGGGGTCGCGCGCCTCTGGAAACACCATATATTTT. It is translated as CASSLGSRASGNTIYF.

The chain joins TRBV5-4 to TRBJ1-2; weak D call: TRBD1 (6 bases). V shed 4 bases and J shed 0 bases, with 13 bases lying between them. Germline lookup yields CDR1 SGHNT and CDR2 YYREEE (reference sequence). This CDR3 region has 15 residues. For the CDR3, the DNA is TGTGCCAGCAGCCCGAACCCAGGGGCTAACTATGGCTACACCTTC. Translated: CASSPNPGANYGYTF.

V usage is TRBV5-4 and J usage is TRBJ2-2; TRBD2 matches at 13 bases. The CDR3 covers 17 residues. With V trimmed by 2 bases and J by 7 bases, 8 bases remained unmatched. CDR1 is SGHNT and CDR2 is YYREEE in the germline V gene (reference sequence). The CDR3 loop is CASSFGLAGAKVGELFF. CDR3 sequence (DNA): TGTGCCAGCAGCTTTGGACTAGCGGGAGCAAAGGTCGGGGAGCTGTTTTTT. The variable domain in full, with the rest retrieved from reference TRBV5-4 and TRBJ2-2, is ETGVTQSPTHLIKTRGQQVTLRCSSQSGHNTVSWYQQALGQGPQFIFQYYREEENGRGNFPPRFSGLQFPNYSSELNVNALELDDSALYLCASSFGLAGAKVGELFFGEGSRLTVL.

The chain recombines TRBV7-2 with TRBJ2-5; tentative D call: TRBD2 (6 bases). The germline CDR1 and CDR2 sequences are SGHTA and FQGNSA. This CDR3 has 16 residues. V lost 8 bases and J 1 base, leaving 20 bases between the germline ends. The CDR3 here is CASGKLGTGVQETQYF. The CDR3 DNA follows: TGTGCCAGCGGCAAACTAGGGACGGGGGTCCAAGAGACCCAGTACTTC.

The rearrangement joins TRBV7-9 to TRBJ1-1; the match to TRBD1 covers 7 bases. Germline V lookup: CDR1 SEHNR, CDR2 FQNEAQ (reference sequence). This CDR3 has 16 amino acids. V was clipped by 5 bases and J by 10 bases; unmatched bases: 19. This CDR3 is CASSGTGTAASSAAFF. DNA of the CDR3: TGTGCCAGCAGCGGAACCGGGACAGCTGCCTCGTCGGCAGCTTTCTTT.

This clone was observed once. The chain uses TRBV5-5 and TRBJ2-1; D is ambiguous. CDR3 size: 14 residues. The germline CDR1 and CDR2 sequences are SGHKS and YYEKEE (reference sequence). The V end was cut by 1 base, the J end by 6 bases, with 11 bases between. The CDR3 protein is CASSLRPNGNEQFF. The CDR3 DNA reads as TGTGCCAGCAGCTTGAGGCCAAACGGCAATGAGCAGTTCTTC.

The rearrangement joins TRBV19 to TRBJ1-1; D is possibly TRBD1 (6 bases). Germline V CDR1 and CDR2: LNHDA, SQIVND (reference sequence). The V and J ends lost 6 bases and 0 bases respectively, with 23 bases between them. This CDR3 region has 18 residues. CDR3 nucleotides: TGTGCCAGTAGCCCCCGTGGGGGGCCCCCGAGGATGAACACTGAAGCTTTCTTT. Translating it yields CASSPRGGPPRMNTEAFF.